These 8 T cell receptor beta chains were sequenced from one sample in a study of blood T cell repertoires in COVID-19. Repertoires were generated with immunoSEQ multiplex PCR, while TCRdb's copy carries only in-frame clones and drops some. The sample has about 100,000 clones, less than 90% seen once. Input material: peripheral blood. Source of these receptors: a man between 60 and 75 years old with acute or convalescent COVID-19.

About this clone: Distinct nucleotide sequences in the sample also encode this CDR3. V is TRBV7-8 and J is TRBJ1-1; TRBD1 might be the D (5 bases). Germline-derived CDR1 and CDR2 are SGHVS and FQNEAQ. Deletions cut 2 bases from V and 0 bases from J, with 10 bases between. This CDR3 comprises 15 residues. The CDR3 loop reads CASSLKRQLNTEAFF. DNA of the CDR3: TGTGCCAGCAGCTTAAAGAGACAGCTGAACACTGAAGCTTTCTTT. The complete variable domain, with remaining parts taken from reference TRBV7-8 and TRBJ1-1, reads GAGVSQSPRYKVAKRGQDVALRCDPISGHVSLFWYQQALGQGPEFLTYFQNEAQLDKSGLPSDRFFAERPEGSVSTLKIQRTQQEDSAVYLCASSLKRQLNTEAFFGQGTRLTVV.

This clone was counted once. The rearrangement links TRBV29-1 to TRBJ1-1; D gene uncertain. Between the trimmed V and J ends, which lost 6 bases and 1 base, there was a span of 9 bases. Per germline, CDR1 SQVTM and CDR2 ANQGSEA. This CDR3 contains 12 residues. CDR3 protein: CSVKWANTEAFF. The CDR3 nucleotides are TGCAGCGTAAAATGGGCGAACACTGAAGCTTTCTTT.

This clone was detected once. V gene TRBV2 combines with J gene TRBJ1-2; 7 bases map to TRBD1. The CDR3 covers 17 residues. Germline V gives CDR1 SNHLY, CDR2 FYNNEI. Trimming at V came to 7 bases and at J to 4 bases, leaving 18 bases not matched to a gene. The CDR3, as DNA: TGTGCCAGCATGGGGACAGACCTTTTATCAAACATCTATGGCTACACCTTC. Residues: CASMGTDLLSNIYGYTF. Combining the CDR3 with reference TRBV2 and TRBJ1-2 gives the whole variable domain EPEVTQTPSHQVTQMGQEVILRCVPISNHLYFYWYRQILGQKVEFLVSFYNNEISEKSEIFDDQFSVERPDGSNFTLKIRSTKLEDSAMYFCASMGTDLLSNIYGYTFGSGTRLTVV.

The chain couples TRBV4-1 to TRBJ2-3; D remains ambiguous. V was trimmed by 10 bases and J by 5 bases, leaving 25 bases between them. Germline CDR1 and CDR2: MGHRA and YSYEKL. This CDR3 contains 16 residues. CDR3 in amino acids: CATCRLYGSAIDTQYF. The CDR3 DNA is TGCGCCACCTGCCGCCTGTACGGCAGCGCCATAGATACGCAGTATTTT.

This chain uses TRBV5-1 with TRBJ2-5, with 8 bases matching TRBD2. Germline V gene lookup returns CDR1 SGHRS and CDR2 YFSETQ. The V gene end was trimmed by 0 bases and the J gene end by 2 bases; junction bases not matched to a gene: 3. The CDR3 contains 15 residues. The CDR3 is CASSLASGSQETQYF. CDR3 in DNA: TGCGCCAGCAGCTTGGCCAGCGGGAGTCAAGAGACCCAGTACTTC.

As regards this clone: Additional DNA sequences in this sample encode the identical CDR3. The chain is built from TRBV10-2 and TRBJ2-5; TRBD2 matches at 7 bases. The CDR3 spans 13 residues. Unmatched junction bases numbered 8, after V lost 7 bases and J lost 6 bases. Germline V gives CDR1 WSHSY, CDR2 SAAADI. The CDR3 nucleotides are TGCGCCAGCAACGAAGGGAGGGGCAAGACCCAGTACTTC. Translating gives CASNEGRGKTQYF.

The chain is built from TRBV19 and TRBJ1-5, with 9 bases identical to TRBD1. The length of the CDR3 is 15 residues. V was pared by 4 bases and J by 5 bases, with 6 bases of the junction left unmatched. Germline assignment: CDR1 LNHDA and CDR2 SQIVND (reference sequence). The CDR3 nucleotides read TGTGCCAGTAGTACTGGACAGGGGCGGTATCAGCCCCAGCATTTT. It codes for CASSTGQGRYQPQHF.

The genes are TRBV25-1 and TRBJ1-6, with a tentative D call TRBD1 (5 bases). V lost 2 bases and J 4 bases, leaving 12 bases between the germline ends. CDR3 size: 16 residues. Germline V CDR1 and CDR2: MGHDK, SYGVNS. The CDR3 region has the DNA TGTGCCAGCAGTGAAGGCAGGGCAGTTTATAATTCACCCCTCCACTTT. Its translation: CASSEGRAVYNSPLHF.